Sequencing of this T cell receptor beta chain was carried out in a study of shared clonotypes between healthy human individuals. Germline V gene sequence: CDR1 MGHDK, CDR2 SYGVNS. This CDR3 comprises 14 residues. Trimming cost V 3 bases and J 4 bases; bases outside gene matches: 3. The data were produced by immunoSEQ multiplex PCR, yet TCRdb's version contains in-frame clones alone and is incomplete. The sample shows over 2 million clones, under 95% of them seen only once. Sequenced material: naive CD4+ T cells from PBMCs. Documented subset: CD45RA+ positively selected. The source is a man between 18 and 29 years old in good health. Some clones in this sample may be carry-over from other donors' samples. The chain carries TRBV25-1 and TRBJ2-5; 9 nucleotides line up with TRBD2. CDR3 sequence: CASSEAGGRETQYF. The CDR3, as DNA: TGTGCCAGCAGTGAGGCGGGAGGGCGAGAGACCCAGTACTTC.